This T cell receptor beta chain was captured in a study of beta chain features in type 1 diabetes (dated by TCRdb to about 2018). In the study overall: Mean age, gender distribution, total cell number and subset yield did not differ between patients and healthy donors. Naive and central memory subsets were obtained from all 30 or so donors, but regulatory and stem cell-like memory subsets were isolated from only 8 patients and roughly 8 healthy donors. In the study, TCRB repertoires of sorted circulating CD4+ T cell subsets from recently diagnosed type 1 diabetes patients were compared with those of matched healthy donors. A total of roughly 98,000,000 sorted cells were examined across all samples, and RNA yield correlated strongly with the number of cells per subset. What the work shows at the level of the full study, not this receptor alone: HLA sub-analyses involved small numbers of individuals, so any influence of HLA type on TCRB rearrangement remained unresolved. A moderate but significant shortening of TCRB CDR3 length was observed in type 1 diabetes patients in all four CD4+ subsets. Because cDNA was sequenced instead of genomic DNA, activated cells with high expression could be over-represented, although the groups did not differ in activation or CD3 levels. Fewer insertions and more nucleotide deletions at VDJ recombination sites were observed in patients with type 1 diabetes, implying thymic rearrangement abnormalities. Naive, central memory and regulatory TCRB repertoires appeared more similar among patients than among healthy donors. Shorter templates might have been favored by PCR, but patient and control samples were amplified and corrected together, so both groups would have been affected equally by any skew.

The High Capacity cDNA Reverse Transcription Kit was used to reverse transcribe all of the isolated RNA, meaning that expressed TCRB transcripts were what got sequenced. Deep immunoSEQ sequencing was performed on naive, central memory and regulatory T cell samples, with an average of roughly 3.6 million total reads per sample. After sorted cells were lysed in RLT buffer, RNA was extracted with DNase-treated RNeasy Micro or Mini kits, with the choice depending on cell number. Each cell subset was processed separately to prevent cross-contamination, with patient and healthy donor samples processed together. TCRB sequences were amplified from cDNA with the immunoSEQ multiplex PCR, producing 87-bp fragments spanning the CDR3 region. Amplicons were sequenced on the Illumina HiSeq platform. Under the source paper's analysis protocol: PCR bias was corrected computationally using synthetic template baselines, and reads within Hamming distance 2 were collapsed, with unmergeable singletons discarded. Reads were aligned to IMGT to assign V, D and J genes, CDR3 length, and insertions or deletions at six rearrangement sites. Within each subset, clonotype counts were normalized to sorted cell number, after which true diversity and Gini coefficients were computed with the tcR R package. Repertoire sharing was quantified using the overlap coefficient calculated on TCRB nucleotide sequences. Imported from immuneACCESS, the table was reduced by TCRdb to in-frame sequences with V and J called. These copies leave out some clones; in studies compared against another copy, an unresolved V gene accounts for under half, and the cause of the remainder is not known. The V and J calls and clone size were taken over from that table, and D and trimming were inferred from the DNA. This sample comprises more than 95,000 clones, around a sixth of them detected only once. Roughly 2.5% of the sample is taken by the ten largest.

As to this clone: Its target antigen remains unknown. No base-level quality is on record; no much larger clone is a single base apart.

The CDR3 spans 14 residues, from the cysteine through the phenylalanine. Here the CDR3 DNA is all that survives: 42 bases in frame from base 1. Per the germline V gene, SGHTA is the CDR1 and FQGNSA is the CDR2. At the junction V is shortened by 5 bases and J by 5 bases, with 14 bases in between. Each donor gave one peripheral blood draw, around 100 mL on average, collected into heparinised tubes. A BD FACSAria II was used to sort naive, central memory, regulatory and stem cell-like memory CD4+ T cells with a panel that included CD45RO, CCR7, CD25, CD127, CD95 and CD27. A purity above 95% was achieved for all sorted populations. PBMCs were isolated immediately by Lymphoprep density gradient centrifugation and stained directly without culture. To minimize batch effects, samples were stained and sorted in pairs, one healthy donor with one patient per experiment.

This sequence uses TRBV7-2 and TRBJ2-3; the D gene remains uncertain. Sequences were obtained from central memory CD4+ T cells from blood. The TCR sequence derives from a man between 18 and 29 years old with type 1 diabetes. The nucleotides are TGTGCCAGCAGCGCGCCCCCCACCGGAGATACGCAGTATTTT. Its protein is CASSAPPTGDTQYF.